These 21 T cell receptor beta chains originate from one sample sequenced in a study of identical twins. TCRdb used MiXCR to reprocess the 5' RACE reads, holding one entry per CDR3 protein. Of 430,000 or so distinct CDR3 sequences detected, about 24% appear once; the ten largest clones hold about 3%. These sequences were also reported in another study, on T cells expressing NK-cell markers.

Sequenced sample: CD4+ T cells sorted from blood. These receptors were collected from a woman between 18 and 29 years old in good health.

The rearrangement uses TRBV2 and TRBJ1-4, with D hard to call. The CDR3 totals 15 residues. V lost 6 bases, J lost 7 bases, and 18 bases lay in between. Germline values: CDR1 SNHLY, CDR2 FYNNEI. CDR3 nucleotides: TGTGCCAGCAGGGCCGAACGGACGGGAGGTGAAAAACTGTTTTTT. Residues: CASRAERTGGEKLFF. Looking up the rest from reference TRBV2 and TRBJ1-4 gives the full variable domain: EPEVTQTPSHQVTQMGQEVILRCVPISNHLYFYWYRQILGQKVEFLVSFYNNEISEKSEIFDDQFSVERPDGSNFTLKIRSTKLEDSAMYFCASRAERTGGEKLFFGSGTQLSVL.

The chain links TRBV12-3 or TRBV12-4 to TRBJ1-3, with D possibly being TRBD1 (5 bases). The CDR3 has 17 residues. The V gene lost 3 bases and the J gene lost 0 bases, with 15 bases spanning the gap. CDR3 sequence (DNA): TGTGCCAGCAGTTTGACAGTTCATCTAGTCTCTGGAAACACCATATATTTT. Protein sequence: CASSLTVHLVSGNTIYF.

The rearrangement links TRBV20-1 to TRBJ2-1; D not certain. The CDR3 has 15 residues. Germline V gene data show CDR1 as DFQATT and CDR2 as SNEGSKA (reference sequence). With 0 bases removed from V and 9 bases from J, the gap between germline ends came to 18 bases. The CDR3 region has the DNA TGCAGTGCTAGAGACTGGAAACTCAGAGTCGCTGAGCAGTTCTTC. This gives the protein CSARDWKLRVAEQFF.

The chain couples TRBV24-1 to TRBJ2-5, with 11 bases lining up with TRBD2. The CDR3 is 15 residues long. Germline V gene lookup returns CDR1 KGHDR and CDR2 SFDVKD. The junction had 9 bases not matched to a gene; V was cut back by 4 bases and J by 9 bases. The CDR3 bases are TGTGCCACCAGTGAGGCCGGGACTAGCGGTAGTGCCCAGTACTTC. It encodes CATSEAGTSGSAQYF.

This clonotype was observed a single time. The chain has TRBV7-2 and TRBJ2-7, with no clear D. Germline-derived CDR1 and CDR2 are SGHTA and FQGNSA. V lost 5 bases and J lost 3, with 11 bases in between. CDR3 size: 13 residues. This CDR3 is CASSRRQVYEQYF. CDR3 sequence (DNA): TGTGCCAGCAGCCGAAGACAAGTCTACGAGCAGTACTTC.

The J gene is TRBJ2-7, the V gene TRBV4-3; D remains unclear. CDR3 length: 13 amino acids. Trimming pared 0 bases from V and 7 bases from J, leaving 10 bases between. CDR1 and CDR2 from the germline V gene are LGHNA and YSLEER. The CDR3 is CASSQEVWTEQYF. In nucleotides, the CDR3 is TGCGCCAGCAGCCAAGAGGTTTGGACGGAGCAGTACTTC.

The chain joins TRBV12-3 or TRBV12-4 to TRBJ2-3; D gene unclear. V was shortened by 5 bases and J by 5 bases, with 11 bases between the two germline ends. There are 13 residues in the CDR3. The chain's CDR3 is CASSPTHRDTQYF. The CDR3 nucleotides read TGTGCCAGCAGTCCGACGCACAGAGATACGCAGTATTTT.

The chain uses TRBV10-3 and TRBJ2-7; D assignment may be TRBD1 or TRBD2 (5 bases each). V lost 6 bases and J lost 6, with 30 bases in between. The CDR3 has 18 amino acids. Germline lookup yields CDR1 ENHRY and CDR2 SYGVKD. The CDR3 loop is CAISPSTTTTGAWGEQYF. The CDR3 DNA follows: TGTGCCATCAGCCCCTCCACGACAACGACCGGGGCTTGGGGCGAGCAGTACTTC.

A few counts support this clonotype. This chain joins TRBV5-1 and TRBJ2-7; TRBD1 matches 8 bases. Unmatched junction bases numbered 9, after V lost 7 bases and J lost 6 bases. Germline V gene lookup returns CDR1 SGHRS and CDR2 YFSETQ. CDR3 length equals 13 residues. The CDR3 coding sequence is TGCGCCAGCTCGGGACAGGACCGATCCGAGCAGTACTTC. Its translation is CASSGQDRSEQYF.

This clonotype was detected a few times. The rearrangement joins TRBV5-1 to TRBJ2-5; tentatively, D is TRBD2 (6 bases). The V end lost 7 bases, the J end lost 5 bases, and 18 bases lay between the germline ends. The germline V gene has CDR1 SGHRS and CDR2 YFSETQ. This CDR3 is built from 14 residues. The CDR3: CASERLAGRETQYF. In DNA form, the CDR3 reads TGCGCCAGCGAACGACTGGCGGGGCGGGAGACCCAGTACTTC.

The table lists this clonotype with a count of one. The V and J genes are TRBV5-1 and TRBJ2-5; possible D gene TRBD1, 6 bases. V lost 4 bases, J lost 4 bases, and 11 bases lay in between. Germline V lookup: CDR1 SGHRS, CDR2 YFSETQ. There are 13 residues in the CDR3. The CDR3 is CASSDQGLETQYF. The CDR3 nucleotides read TGCGCCAGCAGCGATCAGGGGTTAGAGACCCAGTACTTC.

The sample holds a few counts of this clonotype. The J gene is TRBJ1-2, the V gene TRBV2; D uncertain. V dropped 8 bases and J dropped 5 bases, with 6 bases sitting between them. In germline, CDR1 is SNHLY, CDR2 FYNNEI. The length of the CDR3 is 10 residues. CDR3 sequence (DNA): TGTGCCAGCCTAGGATATGGCTACACCTTC. Translation gives CASLGYGYTF.

This clonotype was found a few times. The chain joins TRBV5-6 to TRBJ1-2; 9 bases line up with TRBD1. V gave up 1 base and J gave up 6 bases; unmatched junction bases: 7. The V gene's germline CDR1 is SGHDT and CDR2 YYEEEE. The CDR3 has 15 amino acids. The DNA of the CDR3 is TGTGCCAGCAGCTTGCGCCTTACAGGGGGCGATGGCTACACCTTC. Translated: CASSLRLTGGDGYTF.

This chain uses TRBV20-1 with TRBJ1-1; TRBD1 might be the D (5 bases). Germline V lookup: CDR1 DFQATT, CDR2 SNEGSKA (reference sequence). This CDR3 has 13 residues. V was trimmed by 1 base and J by 6 bases, leaving 12 bases between them. The CDR3 nucleotides are TGCAGTGCTAGAGGGGCAGGGAGACCTGAAGCTTTCTTT. It encodes CSARGAGRPEAFF.

This clonotype has more than one count but fewer than ten. The chain combines TRBV20-1 with TRBJ1-6, with D unclear. The CDR3 sequence is 12 residues long. Germline CDR1 reads DFQATT; CDR2 reads SNEGSKA (reference sequence). Deletions cut 6 bases from V and 8 bases from J, with 11 bases between. The CDR3 DNA reads TGCAGTGCCGCGGACGGAGATTCACCCCTCCACTTT. Its translation: CSAADGDSPLHF.

A few counts support this clonotype. This chain connects TRBV20-1 to TRBJ2-7; 9 positions agree with TRBD2. CDR1 is DFQATT and CDR2 is SNEGSKA in the germline V gene (reference sequence). CDR3 length equals 13 residues. V lost 6 bases, J lost 1 base, and 4 bases stayed unmatched. The CDR3 sequence: CSAAGGVSYEQYF. As DNA, the CDR3 is TGCAGTGCCGCGGGGGGGGTTTCCTACGAGCAGTACTTC.

The chain has TRBV5-6 and TRBJ1-2, with 7 bases fitting TRBD1. Germline V gives CDR1 SGHDT, CDR2 YYEEEE. The CDR3 has 13 amino acids. After removal of 0 bases from V and 7 bases from J, the junction contained 3 bases not matched to a gene. CDR3 sequence (DNA): TGTGCCAGCAGCTTGGACCGGACAGGTGGCTACACCTTC. This translates into CASSLDRTGGYTF.

V usage is TRBV18 and J usage is TRBJ2-7; D unresolved. Germline V gene lookup returns CDR1 KGHSH and CDR2 LQKENI. V was clipped by 2 bases and J by 7 bases, with 9 bases between them. CDR3 length equals 12 residues. The CDR3 is CASSPDPQEQYF. CDR3 nucleotide sequence: TGTGCCAGCTCACCAGATCCCCAGGAGCAGTACTTC.

This chain uses TRBV2 with TRBJ2-3; possibly TRBD1 or TRBD2 for D (7 bases each). The CDR3 spans 14 residues. Germline CDR1 is SNHLY and CDR2 is FYNNEI. With 8 bases removed from V and 1 base from J, the gap between germline ends came to 13 bases. The CDR3 region has the DNA TGTGCCAGCGGGAGGGACAGACGCACAGATACGCAGTATTTT. As protein: CASGRDRRTDTQYF.

This clonotype was observed a handful of times. The chain is built from TRBV10-2 and TRBJ2-1, with 7 bases that match TRBD2. Per the germline V gene, CDR1 is WSHSY and CDR2 is SAAADI. The CDR3 loop spans 13 amino acids. J was trimmed by 7 bases and V by 3 bases; bases with no gene match: 3. The CDR3 reads CASSDLAANEQFF. The DNA for the CDR3 is TGCGCCAGCAGTGACCTAGCGGCTAATGAGCAGTTCTTC.

This clonotype showed up just a few times. The CDR3 protein is CASTRSWTAFDTEAFF. CDR3 bases: TGCGCCAGCACCCGCTCCTGGACAGCTTTCGACACTGAAGCTTTCTTT. The genes are TRBV5-1 and TRBJ1-1; tentative D call: TRBD1 (6 bases). The CDR3 runs to 16 residues. The V end lost 6 bases, the J end lost 3 bases, and 21 bases lay between the germline ends. CDR1 is SGHRS, CDR2 YFSETQ, per germline.